This entry is about one TCR beta chain. This entry is derived from a study of cytomegalovirus exposure and HLA in healthy donors. The ends lost 5 bases at V and 6 bases at J; junction bases unmatched: 4. The CDR3 has 15 amino acids. Germline lookup yields CDR1 MNHEY and CDR2 SMNVEV (reference sequence). Primers: 60 Vbeta forward and 13 Jbeta reverse. Produced via immunoSEQ multiplex PCR; TCRdb's table is partial and in-frame only. The table shows under 150,000 clones, with around 80% occurring only once. Whereas donors were nominally healthy upon sampling, unrecorded immune exposures were probable. The clonotype was recovered from a woman in her 40s in good health and CMV-seronegative. The sample taken for sequencing was PBMCs. V usage is TRBV27 and J usage is TRBJ2-1; 13 nucleotides align to TRBD2. CDR3 region: CASSPWTSGSNEQFF. The CDR3 DNA sequence: TGTGCCAGCAGTCCCTGGACTAGCGGGAGCAATGAGCAGTTCTTC.